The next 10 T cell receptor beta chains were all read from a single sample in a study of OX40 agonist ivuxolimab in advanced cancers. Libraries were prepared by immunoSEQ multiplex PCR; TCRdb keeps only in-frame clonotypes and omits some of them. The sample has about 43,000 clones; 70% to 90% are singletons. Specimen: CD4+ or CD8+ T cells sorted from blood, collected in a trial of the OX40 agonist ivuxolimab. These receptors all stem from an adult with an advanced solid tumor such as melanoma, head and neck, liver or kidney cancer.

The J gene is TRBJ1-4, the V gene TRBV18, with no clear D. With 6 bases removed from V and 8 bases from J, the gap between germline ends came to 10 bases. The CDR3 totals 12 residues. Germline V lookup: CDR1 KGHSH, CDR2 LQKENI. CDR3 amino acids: CASSPNGEKLFF. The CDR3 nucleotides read TGTGCCAGCTCCCCTAATGGCGAAAAACTGTTTTTT.

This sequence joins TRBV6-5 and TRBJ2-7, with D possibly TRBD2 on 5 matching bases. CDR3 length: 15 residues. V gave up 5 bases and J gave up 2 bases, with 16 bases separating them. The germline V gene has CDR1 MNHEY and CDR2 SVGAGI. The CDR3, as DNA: TGTGCCAGCAGTCCTGAGAGGGCCGGCACCTACGAGCAGTACTTC. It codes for CASSPERAGTYEQYF.

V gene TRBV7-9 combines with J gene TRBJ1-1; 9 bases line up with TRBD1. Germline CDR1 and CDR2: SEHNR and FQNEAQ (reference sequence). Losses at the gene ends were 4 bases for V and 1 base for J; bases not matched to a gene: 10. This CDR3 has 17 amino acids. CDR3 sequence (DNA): TGTGCCAGCAGCTCGGACACAGGGGGCTTAAGGAACACTGAAGCTTTCTTT. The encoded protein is CASSSDTGGLRNTEAFF.

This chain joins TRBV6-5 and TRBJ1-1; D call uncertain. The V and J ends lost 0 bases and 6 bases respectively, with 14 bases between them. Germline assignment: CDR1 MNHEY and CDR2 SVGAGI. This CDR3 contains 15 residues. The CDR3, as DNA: TGTGCCAGCAGTTACTCATCGACGGGATCGGCTGAAGCTTTCTTT. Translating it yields CASSYSSTGSAEAFF.

CDR3 sequence: CASSQADRLAGRAEQYF. In DNA, the CDR3 is TGTGCCAGCAGCCAAGCCGACAGACTAGCGGGAAGGGCCGAGCAGTACTTC. This chain links TRBV4-2 with TRBJ2-7; 11 bases are a match to TRBD2. Germline lookup yields CDR1 LGHNA and CDR2 YNFKEQ. Unmatched junction bases numbered 11, after V lost 1 base and J lost 6 bases. The length of the CDR3 is 17 residues.

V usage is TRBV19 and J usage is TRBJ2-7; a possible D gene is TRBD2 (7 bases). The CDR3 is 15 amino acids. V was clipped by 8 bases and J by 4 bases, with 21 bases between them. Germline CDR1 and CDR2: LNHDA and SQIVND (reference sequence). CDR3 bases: TGTGCCAGTGGAGAACGAGGGGGGGTCGGATACGAGCAGTACTTC. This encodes CASGERGGVGYEQYF.

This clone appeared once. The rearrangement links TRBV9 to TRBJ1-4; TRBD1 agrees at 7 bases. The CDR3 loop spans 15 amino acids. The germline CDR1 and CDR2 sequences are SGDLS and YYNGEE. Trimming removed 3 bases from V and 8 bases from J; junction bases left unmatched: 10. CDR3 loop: CASSDGTDRGEKLFF. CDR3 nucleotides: TGTGCCAGCAGCGATGGGACAGACCGAGGCGAAAAACTGTTTTTT.

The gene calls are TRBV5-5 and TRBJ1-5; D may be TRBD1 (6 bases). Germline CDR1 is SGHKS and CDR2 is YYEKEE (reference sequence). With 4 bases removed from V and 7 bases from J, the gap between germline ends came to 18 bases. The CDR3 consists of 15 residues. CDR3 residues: CASSRDDRPQQPQHF. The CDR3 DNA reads TGTGCCAGCAGCAGAGATGACAGGCCTCAGCAGCCCCAGCATTTT.

The CDR3 here is CASSYYPPRSTEAFF. The CDR3 DNA reads as TGTGCCAGCAGTTACTATCCCCCAAGGAGCACTGAAGCTTTCTTT. The chain has TRBV6-5 and TRBJ1-1; no reliable D call. The CDR3 contains 15 residues. V was clipped by 1 base and J by 4 bases, with 13 bases between them. Germline V gene sequence: CDR1 MNHEY, CDR2 SVGAGI.

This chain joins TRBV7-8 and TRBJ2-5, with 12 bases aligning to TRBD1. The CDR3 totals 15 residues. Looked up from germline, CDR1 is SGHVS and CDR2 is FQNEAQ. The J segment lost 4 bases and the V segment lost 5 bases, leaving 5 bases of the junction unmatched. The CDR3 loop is CASSPGQGASETQYF. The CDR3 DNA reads TGTGCCAGCAGCCCGGGACAGGGGGCCTCAGAGACCCAGTACTTC.